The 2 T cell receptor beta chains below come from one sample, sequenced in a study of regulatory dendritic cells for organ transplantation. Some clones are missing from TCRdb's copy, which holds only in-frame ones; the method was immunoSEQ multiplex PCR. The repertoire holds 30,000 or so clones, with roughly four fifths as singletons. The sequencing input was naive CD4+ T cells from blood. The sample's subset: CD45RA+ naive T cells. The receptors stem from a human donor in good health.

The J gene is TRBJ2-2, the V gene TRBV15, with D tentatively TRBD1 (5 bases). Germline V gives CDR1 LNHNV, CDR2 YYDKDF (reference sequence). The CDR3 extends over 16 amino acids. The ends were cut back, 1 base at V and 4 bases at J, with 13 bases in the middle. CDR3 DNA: TGTGCCACCAGCAGAGTTAGGGGTATGGGCACCGGGGAGCTGTTTTTT. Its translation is CATSRVRGMGTGELFF.

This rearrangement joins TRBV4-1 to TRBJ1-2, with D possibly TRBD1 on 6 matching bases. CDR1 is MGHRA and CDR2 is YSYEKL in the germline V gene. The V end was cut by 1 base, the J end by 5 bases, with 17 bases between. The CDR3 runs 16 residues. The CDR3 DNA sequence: TGCGCCAGCAGCCAAGGGGTAGGGACAACTAGATATGGCTACACCTTC. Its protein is CASSQGVGTTRYGYTF.